This T cell receptor beta chain emerged from a study of graft-versus-host responses after intestinal transplantation (dated by TCRdb to the early 2020s). Regarding the research as a whole: Recipients received multivisceral, liver-intestinal, or isolated intestinal transplants. The cohort enrolled under 25 intestinal transplant recipients including one retransplant, and a few patients lacking pretransplant specimens were excluded. To identify alloreactive clones, pre-transplant mixed lymphocyte reaction products were sequenced and compared with unstimulated pre-transplant donor and recipient T cells. Graft-versus-host and host-versus-graft alloreactive T cell clones were tracked in the graft, circulation and bone marrow after intestinal transplantation using bulk TCR-beta CDR3 sequencing. Anti-thymocyte globulin induction was given to all recipients, followed by maintenance tacrolimus and steroids for approximately three years. Samples from three later patients were sequenced in-house on an Illumina MiSeq with MiXCR processing rather than by the commercial service. A peak of at least 4% donor T cells among recipient peripheral blood mononuclear cells was the definition used for donor T cell macrochimerism. Results the study describes overall, beyond this receptor: The relatively low number and heterogeneity of intestinal transplant patients limited the conclusions. GvH clones turned up in recipient bone marrow, with some appearing earlier in ileal mucosa or blood, a pattern consistent with an intestinal mucosal origin. Early after transplant, declines in HvG clones were associated with peak levels of circulating GvH clones. Patients with donor T cell macrochimerism had high GvH to HvG T cell clonal ratios in their allografts.

V is pared back by 0 bases and J by 0 bases, with 12 bases lying between the germline termini. The germline V gene (reference sequence) gives CDR1 as LNHDA and CDR2 as SQIVND. From cysteine to phenylalanine, the CDR3 is 17 amino acids long. Of the read, only the CDR3 DNA is kept; its 51 bases are in frame from base 1. To note about this clone: No antigen is known for it. Within one base of it there is no much larger clone, and no base qualities were kept.

The time point label here, explained by the study, means: cells obtained before transplantation from donor or recipient. CD3+CD4+ and CD3+CD8+ populations were FACS-sorted from unstimulated pre-transplant donor and recipient cells taken from spleen or lymph nodes. Library preparation employed the immunoSEQ multiplex PCR assay. In most patients, genomic DNA was isolated using the Qiagen DNeasy Blood and Tissue Kit and sent frozen to Adaptive Biotechnologies for TCR sequencing. Adaptive Biotechnologies carried out high-throughput TCR-beta CDR3 sequencing of genomic DNA for most patients. Per the authors' processing: Adaptive's ImmunoSEQ software was the source of the TCR sequencing data for 15 to 20 patients, while a few other patients were processed with MiXCR and VDJtools. CD4 versus CD8 sorting errors were corrected by removing sequences found in both subsets at a frequency ratio below 5:1. CDR3 nucleotide sequences shared between donor and recipient were removed because the origin of such sequences could not be assigned. Alloreactive clones required at least 2-fold expansion over unstimulated cells and minimum CFSE-low frequency of 0.002% (template counts) or 0.001% (read counts). A clone was considered mappable if detected in the sequenced pre-transplant spleen, lymph node, or MLR CFSE-low populations of the donor or recipient. Cumulative frequency of alloreactive clones was calculated as a percentage of all sequences weighted by copy number. What TCRdb holds here is the immuneACCESS table cut down to in-frame rearrangements. Part of the clones is not present; checked against another copy, under half of the missing clones reflect an unresolved V gene, and the others are unexplained. That table supplies the V and J calls and clone size; D and trimming were determined from the DNA. The sample data list 77,000 or so clones, and approximately 94% of these were observed just once. Together, the top ten hold roughly 0.53% of the sample.

The sequence joins TRBV19 to TRBJ1-5; the D gene identity is not certain. The sequence was obtained from a human donor who received an intestinal transplant. Material: unstimulated CD8+ T cells sorted from spleen or lymph node cells, obtained before intestinal transplant. The DNA reads as follows: TGTGCCAGTAGTATAGATCTAGAGTCCCCTAGCAATCAGCCCCAGCATTTT. This sequence encodes CASSIDLESPSNQPQHF. Joined to the reference TRBV19 and TRBJ1-5 proteins, this CDR3 gives the full variable domain: DGGITQSPKYLFRKEGQNVTLSCEQNLNHDAMYWYRQDPGQGLRLIYYSQIVNDFQKGDIAEGYSVSREKKESFPLTVTSAQKNPTAFYLCASSIDLESPSNQPQHFGDGTRLSIL.